This T cell receptor beta chain was captured in a study of OX40 agonist ivuxolimab in advanced cancers. In the study overall: Ivuxolimab doses were 0.01, 0.1, 0.3, 1.5, 3 or 10 mg/kg every 2 weeks.

A word on this clone: Its target is not known.

Study results and caveats: More expanded clones were seen, on average, in CD8+ T cells than in CD4+. At 0.1 to 3.0 mg/kg and by week 6, CD4+ and CD8+ T cells in the blood had expanded clonally. What antigens the expanded peripheral T cells recognized was never established.

Profiling relied on immunoSEQ multiplex PCR, and the TCRdb table lists in-frame clones only, not all of them. Of over 55,000 clones detected, roughly 82% appear once; the ten largest clones hold about 1.6%. The sample in question was CD4+ or CD8+ T cells sorted from blood, obtained in a trial of the OX40 agonist ivuxolimab. The TCR was taken from an adult with an advanced solid tumor such as melanoma, head and neck, liver or kidney cancer.

The CDR3 is CASSLTGMRGEKLFF. The CDR3 region has the DNA TGTGCCAGCAGTTTAACGGGGATGAGGGGAGAAAAACTGTTTTTT. The V call is TRBV28, the J call TRBJ1-4, with a weak D call TRBD1 (5 bases). V lost 2 bases and J lost 8, with 15 bases in between. This CDR3 is built from 15 residues. Per the germline V gene, CDR1 is MDHEN and CDR2 is SYDVKM.